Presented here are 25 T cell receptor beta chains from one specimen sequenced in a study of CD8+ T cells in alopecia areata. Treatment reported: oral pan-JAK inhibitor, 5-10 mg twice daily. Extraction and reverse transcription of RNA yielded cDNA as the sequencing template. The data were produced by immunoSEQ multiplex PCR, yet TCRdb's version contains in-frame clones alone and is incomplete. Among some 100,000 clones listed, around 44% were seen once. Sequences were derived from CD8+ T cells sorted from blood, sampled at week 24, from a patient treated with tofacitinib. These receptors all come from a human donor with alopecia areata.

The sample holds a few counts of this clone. The CDR3 loop reads CASRETGGANYGYTF. In DNA form, the CDR3 reads TGTGCCAGCAGGGAAACAGGGGGAGCTAACTATGGCTACACCTTC. The chain employs TRBV6-5 and TRBJ1-2; 8 positions match TRBD1. Germline V gene lookup returns CDR1 MNHEY and CDR2 SVGAGI. The junction had 6 bases not matched to a gene; V was cut back by 6 bases and J by 0 bases. The CDR3 loop spans 15 amino acids.

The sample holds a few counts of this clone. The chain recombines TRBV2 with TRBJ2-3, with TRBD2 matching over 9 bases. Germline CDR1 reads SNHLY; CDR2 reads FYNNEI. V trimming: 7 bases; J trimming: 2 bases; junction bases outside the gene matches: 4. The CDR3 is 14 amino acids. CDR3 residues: CASIIAGDTDTQYF. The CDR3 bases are TGTGCCAGCATCATAGCGGGAGACACAGATACGCAGTATTTT.

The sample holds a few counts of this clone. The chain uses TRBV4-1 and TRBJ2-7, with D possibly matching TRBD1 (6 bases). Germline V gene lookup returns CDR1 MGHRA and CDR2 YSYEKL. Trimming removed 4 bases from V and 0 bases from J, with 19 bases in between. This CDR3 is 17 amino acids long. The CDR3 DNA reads TGCGCCAGCAGCCTCGGGCCAAGAACAGGGTCCTCCTACGAGCAGTACTTC. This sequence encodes CASSLGPRTGSSYEQYF.

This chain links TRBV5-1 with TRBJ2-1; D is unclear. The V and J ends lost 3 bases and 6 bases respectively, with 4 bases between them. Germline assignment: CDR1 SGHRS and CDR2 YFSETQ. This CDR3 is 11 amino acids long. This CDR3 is CASSYVNEQFF. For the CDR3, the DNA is TGCGCCAGCAGCTATGTCAATGAGCAGTTCTTC.

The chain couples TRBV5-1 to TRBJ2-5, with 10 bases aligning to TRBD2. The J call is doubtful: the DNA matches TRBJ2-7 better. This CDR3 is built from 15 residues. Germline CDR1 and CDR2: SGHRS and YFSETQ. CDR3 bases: TGCGCCAGCAGCTTGGTCGCTAGCGGGAGTGGCGAGCAGTACTTC. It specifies CASSLVASGSGEQYF.

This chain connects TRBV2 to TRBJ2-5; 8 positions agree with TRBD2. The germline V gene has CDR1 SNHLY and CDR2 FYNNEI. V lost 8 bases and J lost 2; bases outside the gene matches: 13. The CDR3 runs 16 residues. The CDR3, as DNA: TGTGCCAGCTCTAGCCCCCCTAGCGGGCCACAAGAGACCCAGTACTTC. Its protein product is CASSSPPSGPQETQYF.

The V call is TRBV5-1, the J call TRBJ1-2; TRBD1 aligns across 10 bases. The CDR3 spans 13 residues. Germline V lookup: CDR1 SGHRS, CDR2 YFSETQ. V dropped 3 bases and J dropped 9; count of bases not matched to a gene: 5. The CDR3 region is CASSSRTGGSYTF. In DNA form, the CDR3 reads TGCGCCAGCAGCTCCCGGACAGGGGGTAGCTACACCTTC.

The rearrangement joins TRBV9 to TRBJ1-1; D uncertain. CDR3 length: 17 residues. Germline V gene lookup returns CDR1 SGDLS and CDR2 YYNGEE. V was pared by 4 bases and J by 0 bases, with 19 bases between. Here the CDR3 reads CASSIYHDPTMNTEAFF. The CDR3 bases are TGTGCCAGCAGCATCTACCACGATCCAACTATGAACACTGAAGCTTTCTTT.

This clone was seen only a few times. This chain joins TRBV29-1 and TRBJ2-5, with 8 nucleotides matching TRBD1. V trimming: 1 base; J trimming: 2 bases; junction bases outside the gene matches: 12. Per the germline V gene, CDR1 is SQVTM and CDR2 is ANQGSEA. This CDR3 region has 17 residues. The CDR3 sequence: CSVEGWGDRPPQETQYF. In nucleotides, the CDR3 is TGCAGCGTTGAAGGATGGGGGGACAGGCCTCCTCAAGAGACCCAGTACTTC.

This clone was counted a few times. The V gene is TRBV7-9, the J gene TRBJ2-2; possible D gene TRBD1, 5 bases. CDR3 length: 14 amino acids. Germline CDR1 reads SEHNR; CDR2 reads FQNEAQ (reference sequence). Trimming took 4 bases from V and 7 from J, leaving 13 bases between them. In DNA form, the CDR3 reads TGTGCCAGCAGCTCCGGCACAGGAAACGGGGAGCTGTTTTTT. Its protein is CASSSGTGNGELFF.

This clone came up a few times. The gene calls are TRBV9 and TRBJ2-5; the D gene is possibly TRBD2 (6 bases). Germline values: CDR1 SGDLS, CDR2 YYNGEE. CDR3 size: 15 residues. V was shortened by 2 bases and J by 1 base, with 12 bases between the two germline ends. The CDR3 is CASSVPGLGQETQYF. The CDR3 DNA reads TGTGCCAGCAGCGTGCCGGGACTGGGCCAAGAGACCCAGTACTTC.

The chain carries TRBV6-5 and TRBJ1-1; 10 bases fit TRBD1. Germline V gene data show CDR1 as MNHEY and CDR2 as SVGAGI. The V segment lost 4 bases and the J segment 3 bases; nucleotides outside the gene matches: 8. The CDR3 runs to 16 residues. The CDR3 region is CASSWDRGMADTEAFF. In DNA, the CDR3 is TGTGCCAGCAGTTGGGACAGGGGTATGGCGGACACTGAAGCTTTCTTT.

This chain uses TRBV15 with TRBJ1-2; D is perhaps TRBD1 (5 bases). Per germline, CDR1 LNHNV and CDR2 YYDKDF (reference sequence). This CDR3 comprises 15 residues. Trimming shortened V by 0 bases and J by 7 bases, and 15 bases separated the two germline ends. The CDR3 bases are TGTGCCACCAGCAGAGATCCGGGGGACGGTGCTGGCTACACCTTC. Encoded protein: CATSRDPGDGAGYTF.

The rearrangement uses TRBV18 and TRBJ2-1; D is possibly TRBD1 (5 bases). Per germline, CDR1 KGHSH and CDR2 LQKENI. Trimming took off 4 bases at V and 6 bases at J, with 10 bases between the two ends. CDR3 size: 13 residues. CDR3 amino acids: CASSLDRVNEQFF. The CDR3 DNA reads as TGTGCCAGCTCACTAGACAGAGTCAATGAGCAGTTCTTC.

CDR3 sequence: CASSQELGSNSYEQYF. The DNA of the CDR3 is TGCGCCAGCAGCCAAGAGTTAGGCAGTAACTCCTACGAGCAGTACTTC. This chain joins TRBV4-1 and TRBJ2-7, with D unclear. The CDR3 extends over 16 amino acids. The germline V gene has CDR1 MGHRA and CDR2 YSYEKL. Trimming left V 0 bases short and J 0 bases short, with 12 bases between.

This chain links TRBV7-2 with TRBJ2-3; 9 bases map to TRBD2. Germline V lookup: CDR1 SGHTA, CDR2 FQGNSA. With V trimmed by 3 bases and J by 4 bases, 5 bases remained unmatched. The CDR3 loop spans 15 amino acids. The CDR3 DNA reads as TGTGCCAGCAGCTTTTTGCGGGAGGGTCCAGATACGCAGTATTTT. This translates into CASSFLREGPDTQYF.

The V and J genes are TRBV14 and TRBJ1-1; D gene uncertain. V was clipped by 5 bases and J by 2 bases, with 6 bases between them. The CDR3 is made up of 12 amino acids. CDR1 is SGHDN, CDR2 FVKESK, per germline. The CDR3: CASSAINTEAFF. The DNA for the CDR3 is TGTGCCAGCAGCGCCATCAACACTGAAGCTTTCTTT.

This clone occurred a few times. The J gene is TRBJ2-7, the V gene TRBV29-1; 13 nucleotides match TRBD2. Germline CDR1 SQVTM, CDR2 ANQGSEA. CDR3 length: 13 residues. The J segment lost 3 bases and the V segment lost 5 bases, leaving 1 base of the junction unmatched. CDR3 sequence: CSVWTSGGYEQYF. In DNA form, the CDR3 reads TGCAGCGTTTGGACTAGCGGGGGCTACGAGCAGTACTTC.

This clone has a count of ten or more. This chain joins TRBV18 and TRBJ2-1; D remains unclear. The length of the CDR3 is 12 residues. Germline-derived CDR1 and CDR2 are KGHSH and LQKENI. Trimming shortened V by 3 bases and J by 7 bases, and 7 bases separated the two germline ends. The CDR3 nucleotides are TGTGCCAGCTCACCGGGTGGGAATGAGCAGTTCTTC. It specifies CASSPGGNEQFF.

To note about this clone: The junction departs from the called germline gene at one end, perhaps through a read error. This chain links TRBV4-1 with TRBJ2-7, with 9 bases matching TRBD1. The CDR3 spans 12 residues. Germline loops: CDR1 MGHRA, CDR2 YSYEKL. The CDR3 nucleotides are TGCGCCAGCAGCCCAGCCCCGACAGGGGGTTCCTTC. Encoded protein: CASSPAPTGGSF.

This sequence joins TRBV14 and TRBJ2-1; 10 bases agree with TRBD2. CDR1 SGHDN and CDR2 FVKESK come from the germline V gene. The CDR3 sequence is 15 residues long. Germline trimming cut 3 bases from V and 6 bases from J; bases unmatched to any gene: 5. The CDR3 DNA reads TGTGCCAGCAGCCAGTTAGGACTAGCGGTCAATGAGCAGTTCTTC. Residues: CASSQLGLAVNEQFF.

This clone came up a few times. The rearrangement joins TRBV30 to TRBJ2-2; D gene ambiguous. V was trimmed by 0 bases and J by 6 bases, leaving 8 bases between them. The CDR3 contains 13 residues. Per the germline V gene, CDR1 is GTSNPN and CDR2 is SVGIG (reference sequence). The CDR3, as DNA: TGTGCCTGGAGTGTAATCATCCCCGGGGAGCTGTTTTTT. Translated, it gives CAWSVIIPGELFF. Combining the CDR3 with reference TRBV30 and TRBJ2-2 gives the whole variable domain SQTIHQWPATLVQPVGSPLSLECTVEGTSNPNLYWYRQAAGRGLQLLFYSVGIGQISSEVPQNLSASRPQDRQFILSSKKLLLSDSGFYLCAWSVIIPGELFFGEGSRLTVL.

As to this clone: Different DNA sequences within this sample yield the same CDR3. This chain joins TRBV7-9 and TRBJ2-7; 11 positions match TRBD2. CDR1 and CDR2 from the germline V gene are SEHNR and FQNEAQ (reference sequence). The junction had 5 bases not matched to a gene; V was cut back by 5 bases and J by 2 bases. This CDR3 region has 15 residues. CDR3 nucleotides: TGTGCCAGCAGCCCGCTAGCGGGAGGAACCTACGAGCAGTACTTC. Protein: CASSPLAGGTYEQYF.

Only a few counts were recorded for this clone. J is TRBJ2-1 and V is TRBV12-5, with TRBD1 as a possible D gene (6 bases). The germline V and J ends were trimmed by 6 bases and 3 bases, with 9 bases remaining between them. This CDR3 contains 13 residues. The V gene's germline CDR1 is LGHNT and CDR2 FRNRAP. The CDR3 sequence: CASGGTSYNEQFF. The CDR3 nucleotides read TGTGCTAGTGGGGGGACAAGCTACAATGAGCAGTTCTTC.

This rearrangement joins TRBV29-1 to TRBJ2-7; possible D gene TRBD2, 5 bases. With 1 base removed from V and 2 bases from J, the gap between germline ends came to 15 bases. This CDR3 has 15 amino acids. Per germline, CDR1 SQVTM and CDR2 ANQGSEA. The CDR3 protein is CSVEVGTLAAYEQYF. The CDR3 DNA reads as TGCAGCGTTGAAGTTGGAACCCTAGCAGCCTACGAGCAGTACTTC.